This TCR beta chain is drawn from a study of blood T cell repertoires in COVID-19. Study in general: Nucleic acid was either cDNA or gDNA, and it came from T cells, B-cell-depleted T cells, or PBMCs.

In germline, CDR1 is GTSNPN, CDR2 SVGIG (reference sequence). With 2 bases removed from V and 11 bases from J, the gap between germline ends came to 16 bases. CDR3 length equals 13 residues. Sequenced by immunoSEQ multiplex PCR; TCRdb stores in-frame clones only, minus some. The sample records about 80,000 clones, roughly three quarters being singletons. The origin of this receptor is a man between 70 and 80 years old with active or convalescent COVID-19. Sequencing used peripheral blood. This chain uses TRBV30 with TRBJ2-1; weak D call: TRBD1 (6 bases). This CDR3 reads CAWSPLGQPKQFF. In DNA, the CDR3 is TGTGCCTGGAGTCCCCTCGGACAGCCCAAGCAGTTCTTC.